This T cell receptor beta chain was identified during a study of OX40 agonist ivuxolimab in advanced cancers. This CDR3 is 16 amino acids long. Germline assignment: CDR1 SGHNT and CDR2 YENEEA. V trimming: 5 bases; J trimming: 5 bases; junction bases outside the gene matches: 9. Sequenced by immunoSEQ multiplex PCR; TCRdb stores in-frame clones only, minus some. This table has about 160,000 clones, approximately 94% appearing once. This TCR came from an adult with an advanced solid tumor such as melanoma, head and neck, liver or kidney cancer. The sequences come from CD4+ or CD8+ T cells sorted from blood, collected in a trial of the OX40 agonist ivuxolimab. This rearrangement joins TRBV11-3 to TRBJ2-1; 10 bases align to TRBD1. The CDR3 loop is CASSPHGQGVNNEQFF. CDR3 in DNA: TGTGCCAGCAGCCCTCACGGACAGGGGGTGAACAATGAGCAGTTCTTC.